These 30 T cell receptor beta chains share one sample of origin, sequenced in a study of patients and donors after allogeneic stem cell transplantation. TCRdb reprocessed the RT-PCR reads with MiXCR, giving one entry per CDR3 protein. The sample includes 84,000 or so distinct CDR3 sequences, around 48% of them seen just once. The sequenced sample consisted of blood, either unsorted or a sorted T cell fraction (not recorded which). These receptors originate from a human donor who was either an allogeneic HSCT recipient or a stem cell or donor lymphocyte infusion donor (not recorded which). It is not recorded whose cells these are; they may come from a transplant donor.

The CDR3 bases are TGTGCCAGCAGCCCGGGGTCTGGCAATCAGCCCCAGCATTTT. Its protein product is CASSPGSGNQPQHF. The chain is built from TRBV6-6 and TRBJ1-5; unclear D gene. Germline CDR1 is MNHNY and CDR2 is SVGAGI (reference sequence). Trimming took 6 bases from V and 2 from J, leaving 11 bases between them. This CDR3 has 14 residues.

In this sample, this clonotype turned up a few times. V and J are TRBV12-3 or TRBV12-4 and TRBJ1-1; tentative D call: TRBD1 (6 bases). The V end was cut by 5 bases, the J end by 4 bases, with 14 bases between. The CDR3 sequence is 14 residues long. CDR3 coding DNA: TGTGCCAGCAGTACCCGGGAGGGGGTCACTGAAGCTTTCTTT. This encodes CASSTREGVTEAFF.

This chain uses TRBV7-9 with TRBJ1-4, with D uncertain. V gave up 3 bases and J gave up 3 bases, with 8 bases separating them. There are 14 residues in the CDR3. Germline loops: CDR1 SEHNR, CDR2 FQNEAQ (reference sequence). CDR3 DNA: TGTGCCAGCAGCTTGGGAATTGCTAATGAAAAACTGTTTTTT. Residues: CASSLGIANEKLFF.

This chain links TRBV27 with TRBJ2-1, with 9 bases lining up with TRBD2. The CDR3 has 16 amino acids. V was pared by 2 bases and J by 4 bases, with 6 bases of the junction left unmatched. The germline V gene encodes CDR1 MNHEY and CDR2 SMNVEV (reference sequence). The CDR3 DNA is TGTGCCAGCAGTTTAGAGTGGACTAGCGAATACAATGAGCAGTTCTTC. Amino acid sequence: CASSLEWTSEYNEQFF.

The table lists this clonotype with a few counts. The chain carries TRBV5-1 and TRBJ1-1, with TRBD1 matching over 8 bases. Per the germline V gene, CDR1 is SGHRS and CDR2 is YFSETQ. The CDR3 spans 13 residues. J gave up 3 bases and V 3 bases, and 1 base lay outside the gene matches. CDR3 region: CASSSDRDTEAFF. The CDR3 bases are TGCGCCAGCAGCTCGGACAGGGACACTGAAGCTTTCTTT.

The V gene is TRBV5-1, the J gene TRBJ1-1, with 7 bases that match TRBD1. Germline trimming cut 0 bases from V and 12 bases from J; bases unmatched to any gene: 8. The germline V gene encodes CDR1 SGHRS and CDR2 YFSETQ. The CDR3 length is 13 residues. The CDR3 bases are TGCGCCAGCAGCTTGGCGACAGGGTCCCAAACTTTCTTT. Translated, it gives CASSLATGSQTFF.

The V and J genes are TRBV2 and TRBJ1-2; D uncertain. This CDR3 spans 13 amino acids. Germline V gives CDR1 SNHLY, CDR2 FYNNEI. The V gene lost 5 bases and the J gene lost 10 bases, with 17 bases spanning the gap. The CDR3 protein is CASSTEWLFAYTF. The CDR3 DNA is TGTGCCAGCAGTACCGAGTGGTTGTTTGCCTACACCTTC.

This clonotype occurred once. This chain uses TRBV20-1 with TRBJ2-7, with D unclear. Germline CDR1 is DFQATT and CDR2 is SNEGSKA (reference sequence). The CDR3 runs 10 residues. V lost 6 bases, J lost 1 base, and 4 bases lay in between. The CDR3 bases are TGCAGTGCCACATCCTACGAGCAGTACTTC. This encodes CSATSYEQYF.

V gene TRBV4-2 combines with J gene TRBJ2-7; TRBD2 is a possible D gene (6 bases). Deletions cut 3 bases from V and 0 bases from J, with 21 bases between. This CDR3 has 18 amino acids. The germline CDR1 and CDR2 sequences are LGHNA and YNFKEQ. The CDR3 DNA follows: TGTGCCAGCAGCCATAGCTCCTCAGCGGGTCGAACCTCCTACGAGCAGTACTTC. This gives the protein CASSHSSSAGRTSYEQYF.

In this sample, this clonotype turned up a few times. This chain uses TRBV7-9 with TRBJ1-5; 9 bases map to TRBD1. The V segment lost 5 bases and the J segment 7 bases; nucleotides outside the gene matches: 6. The CDR3 is 14 residues long. Per germline, CDR1 SEHNR and CDR2 FQNEAQ (reference sequence). This chain's CDR3 is CASSKGQGEQPQHF. For the CDR3, the DNA is TGTGCCAGCAGCAAGGGACAGGGAGAGCAGCCCCAGCATTTT.

V and J are TRBV20-1 and TRBJ1-2; 8 positions match TRBD1. Germline CDR1 is DFQATT and CDR2 is SNEGSKA (reference sequence). V gave up 5 bases and J gave up 3 bases; unmatched junction bases: 2. CDR3 length equals 12 residues. CDR3 sequence (DNA): TGCAGTGCTGGACAGGGTGACTATGGCTACACCTTC. It is translated as CSAGQGDYGYTF.

This clonotype was seen more than once but under ten times. The V call is TRBV7-2, the J call TRBJ1-5, with 8 bases fitting TRBD1. The CDR3 spans 14 residues. From germline, CDR1 is SGHTA and CDR2 FQGNSA. Trimming cost V 4 bases and J 7 bases; bases outside gene matches: 6. The CDR3 DNA reads TGTGCCAGCAGCTCCGGACAGGGCCGGCAGCCCCAGCATTTT. Its protein product is CASSSGQGRQPQHF.

This clonotype has a single count. V and J are TRBV7-2 and TRBJ2-3, with TRBD1 identical over 7 bases. The CDR3 runs to 15 residues. V lost 3 bases to trimming and J lost 1 base; unmatched junction nucleotides: 4. From germline, CDR1 is SGHTA and CDR2 FQGNSA. The CDR3 here is CASSFGGTGTDTQYF. CDR3 DNA sequence: TGTGCCAGCAGCTTTGGTGGGACAGGCACAGATACGCAGTATTTT.

A few counts support this clonotype. This chain joins TRBV28 and TRBJ1-2; the D gene is possibly TRBD1 (5 bases). The CDR3 consists of 14 residues. Germline loops: CDR1 MDHEN, CDR2 SYDVKM. The V end was cut by 6 bases, the J end by 8 bases, with 19 bases between. The CDR3 DNA reads as TGTGCCAGCAGCCGCGGGACTCTCGTAGGAGGCTACACCTTC. Amino acid sequence: CASSRGTLVGGYTF.

This clonotype was seen only a few times. The rearrangement links TRBV4-2 to TRBJ2-1; 9 positions match TRBD2. CDR3 length: 16 residues. Looked up from germline, CDR1 is LGHNA and CDR2 is YNFKEQ. With 0 bases clipped from V and 9 bases from J, the junction kept 9 bases outside the gene matches. The CDR3 reads CASSQDDLAGLAEQFF. In nucleotides, the CDR3 is TGTGCCAGCAGCCAAGATGACCTAGCGGGACTGGCTGAGCAGTTCTTC.

This clonotype was observed a few times. The gene calls are TRBV4-3 and TRBJ1-1; D is possibly TRBD1 (6 bases). Germline V lookup: CDR1 LGHNA, CDR2 YSLEER. This CDR3 is 16 amino acids long. V was trimmed by 1 base and J by 0 bases, leaving 12 bases between them. CDR3 nucleotide sequence: TGCGCCAGCAGCCAAGGGTTCGGACAGATGAACACTGAAGCTTTCTTT. It encodes CASSQGFGQMNTEAFF.

The V call is TRBV29-1, the J call TRBJ1-4; 10 positions agree with TRBD1. CDR1 is SQVTM and CDR2 is ANQGSEA in the germline V gene. Trimming took 8 bases from V and 8 from J; bases not matched to a gene: 8. The CDR3 consists of 13 residues. CDR3 sequence: CSIDRGRGEKLFF. DNA of the CDR3: TGCAGCATCGACAGGGGGCGCGGAGAAAAACTGTTTTTT.

This clonotype was observed once. The V gene is TRBV7-3, the J gene TRBJ2-6; 7 nucleotides line up with TRBD1. The germline gives CDR1 SGHTA, CDR2 FQGTGA. CDR3 length equals 18 residues. With 5 bases clipped from V and 0 bases from J, the junction kept 10 bases outside the gene matches. The CDR3 reads CASSARTGSFSGANVLTF. As DNA, the CDR3 is TGTGCCAGCAGCGCCCGGACAGGCTCGTTCTCTGGGGCCAACGTCCTGACTTTC.

The rearrangement links TRBV18 to TRBJ1-4; D is uncertain. The CDR3 totals 16 residues. Trimming took 0 bases from V and 5 from J, leaving 13 bases between them. Germline V gene sequence: CDR1 KGHSH, CDR2 LQKENI. The CDR3 region is CASSPPLSRSNEKLFF. In DNA, the CDR3 is TGTGCCAGCTCACCACCTCTTTCCAGGAGCAATGAAAAACTGTTTTTT.

This clonotype came up a few times. The chain joins TRBV12-3 or TRBV12-4 to TRBJ1-4; TRBD1 is a possible D gene (5 bases). V was shortened by 6 bases and J by 7 bases, with 15 bases between the two germline ends. The CDR3 contains 14 residues. CDR3 residues: CASSTGTWGEKLFF. The CDR3 DNA is TGTGCCAGCAGCACCGGGACGTGGGGTGAAAAACTGTTTTTT.

The rearrangement links TRBV12-3 or TRBV12-4 to TRBJ1-4; 10 bases line up with TRBD1. V shed 5 bases and J 7 bases; nucleotides not matched to a gene: 4. The CDR3 has 14 residues. The CDR3 bases are TGTGCCAGCAGTAACCGGGACAGGGGTGAAAAACTGTTTTTT. Translating it yields CASSNRDRGEKLFF.

This clonotype appeared once. Mismatch with germline at one junction end may stem from a read error. This chain uses TRBV20-1 with TRBJ1-5; D uncertain. Germline CDR1 and CDR2: DFQATT and SNEGSKA (reference sequence). The CDR3 extends over 12 amino acids. The CDR3 protein is CSARDPTQSQHF. The CDR3 DNA is TGCAGTGCTAGAGATCCCACTCAGTCCCAGCATTTT.

The rearrangement uses TRBV12-3 or TRBV12-4 and TRBJ2-3, with D possibly matching TRBD1 (6 bases). V lost 2 bases to trimming and J lost 1 base, with 10 bases between them. This CDR3 has 15 residues. The CDR3: CASSLPRGGTDTQYF. CDR3 nucleotides: TGTGCCAGCAGTTTACCCAGGGGTGGCACAGATACGCAGTATTTT.

This clonotype has only one observation. The chain recombines TRBV18 with TRBJ2-7; 7 positions agree with TRBD1. The ends lost 1 base at V and 2 bases at J; junction bases unmatched: 11. Germline CDR1 KGHSH, CDR2 LQKENI. This CDR3 is built from 17 residues. The CDR3 is CASSPQRGTALTYEQYF. DNA of the CDR3: TGTGCCAGCTCACCACAGCGTGGGACAGCACTCACCTACGAGCAGTACTTC.

V is TRBV5-5 and J is TRBJ2-4; D unresolved. The CDR3 length is 12 residues. Germline lookup yields CDR1 SGHKS and CDR2 YYEKEE (reference sequence). Trimming cost V 1 base and J 7 bases, with 6 bases left between them. As DNA, the CDR3 is TGTGCCAGCAGCTTGCCACGGAACATTCAGTACTTC. Its protein is CASSLPRNIQYF.

This clonotype was seen a handful of times. The chain employs TRBV10-3 and TRBJ1-4, with D possibly being TRBD1 (5 bases). The CDR3 sequence is 14 residues long. The V end was cut by 8 bases, the J end by 3 bases, with 13 bases between. The germline V gene has CDR1 ENHRY and CDR2 SYGVKD. CDR3 residues: CAIGGDRANEKLFF. The CDR3 coding sequence is TGTGCCATCGGAGGGGATAGAGCTAATGAAAAACTGTTTTTT.

The J gene is TRBJ1-2, the V gene TRBV10-3; D possibly corresponds to TRBD1 (6 bases). Germline-derived CDR1 and CDR2 are ENHRY and SYGVKD. Trimming stripped 4 bases from V and 5 bases from J, with 14 bases between. The CDR3 covers 14 residues. The CDR3 sequence is CAISAGGPLYGYTF. CDR3 coding DNA: TGTGCCATCAGTGCCGGGGGGCCGCTATATGGCTACACCTTC.

This clonotype was counted at least ten times. The rearrangement links TRBV2 to TRBJ1-1; D is unresolved. Trimming shortened V by 6 bases and J by 0 bases, and 8 bases separated the two germline ends. Germline-derived CDR1 and CDR2 are SNHLY and FYNNEI. There are 13 residues in the CDR3. The CDR3 here is CASRANMNTEAFF. Here the CDR3 DNA reads TGTGCCAGCAGAGCAAACATGAACACTGAAGCTTTCTTT.

As DNA, the CDR3 is TGTGCCAGCAGTTCGACAGGGAAAAACTATGGCTACACCTTC. This sequence encodes CASSSTGKNYGYTF. The chain combines TRBV12-3 or TRBV12-4 with TRBJ1-2, with TRBD1 matching 7 bases. V lost 4 bases to trimming and J lost 2 bases; unmatched junction nucleotides: 4. This CDR3 has 14 residues.

This sequence joins TRBV4-2 and TRBJ1-2, with a tentative D call TRBD1 (5 bases). The length of the CDR3 is 17 residues. V lost 0 bases and J lost 4, with 18 bases in between. Germline CDR1 LGHNA, CDR2 YNFKEQ. Here the CDR3 DNA reads TGTGCCAGCAGCCAAGATCGGTCGACAGAAAACCTCTATGGCTACACCTTC. Translating gives CASSQDRSTENLYGYTF.